There are many counts of the clone carrying this T cell receptor (beta chain). This specimen belongs to a study of molecular identifiers for immune sequencing clone quantification. J was trimmed by 11 bases and V by 3 bases; bases with no gene match: 5. Germline V gives CDR1 MGHRA, CDR2 YSYEKL. The CDR3 has 12 residues. TCRdb reprocessed the PCR reads with MiXCR, giving one entry per CDR3 protein. The data show 88,000 or so distinct CDR3 sequences, with roughly a fifth seen just once and roughly 1% held by the top ten. This sequence was found in a human donor in good health. Some libraries in this study had Jurkat cell RNA spiked in. Sequencing was carried out using naive CD8+ T cells from blood, with Jurkat cell RNA spiked in. Subset defined: FACS-sorted CD8+CD4-CCR7+CD45RA+ naive T cells. This chain connects TRBV4-1 to TRBJ2-3; the match to TRBD1 covers 7 bases. The CDR3 region is CASSQTRDRQYF. The DNA for the CDR3 is TGCGCCAGCAGCCAGACCCGGGACAGGCAGTATTTT.